This T cell receptor beta chain was profiled in a study of cytomegalovirus exposure and HLA in healthy donors. From germline, CDR1 is SGHVS and CDR2 FQNEAQ. This CDR3 region has 15 residues. V shed 5 bases, J shed 5 bases, and the junction held 12 bases outside the gene matches. Donors were drawn from the approximately 130-subject validation cohort, separate from the roughly 670-subject first cohort. This clone showed up just once. What it recognizes is unknown. General study results and limits: Listed as cytomegalovirus-associated were 170 or so TCR beta chains.

Assay: immunoSEQ multiplex PCR; the TCRdb copy retains only in-frame clones and omits some. The repertoire includes around 350,000 clones, around 86% of them detected once, and approximately 0.86% sits in the top ten. The sample was PBMCs. The TCR originated in a woman younger than 30 in good health and CMV-seronegative. The chain has TRBV7-8 and TRBJ2-7; 7 bases fit TRBD1. The CDR3 region has the DNA TGTGCCAGCAGCCAGCCCACAGGGGTGAGGCACGAGCAGTACTTC. Translated, it gives CASSQPTGVRHEQYF.